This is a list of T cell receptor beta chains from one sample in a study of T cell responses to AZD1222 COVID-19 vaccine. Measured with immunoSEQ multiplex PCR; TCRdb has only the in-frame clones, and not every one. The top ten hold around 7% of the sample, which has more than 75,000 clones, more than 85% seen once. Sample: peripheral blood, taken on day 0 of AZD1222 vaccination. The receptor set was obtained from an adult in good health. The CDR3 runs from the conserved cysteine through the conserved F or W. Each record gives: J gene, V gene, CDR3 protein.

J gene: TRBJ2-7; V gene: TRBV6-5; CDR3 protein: CASSSRPTSYEQYF
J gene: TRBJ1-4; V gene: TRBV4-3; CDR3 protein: CASSQSGGLQDEKLFF
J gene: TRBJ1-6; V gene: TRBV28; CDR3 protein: CASTLGRGGNSPLHF
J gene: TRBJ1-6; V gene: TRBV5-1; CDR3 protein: CASSTGQINNSPLHF
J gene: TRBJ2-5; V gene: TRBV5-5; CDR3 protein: CASSLVRYQETQYF
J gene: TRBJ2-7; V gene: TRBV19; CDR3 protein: CASSMEDRSRYEQYF
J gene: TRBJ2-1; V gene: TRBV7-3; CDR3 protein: CASSPYLGLAANEQFF
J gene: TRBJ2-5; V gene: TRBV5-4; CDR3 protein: CASSSQETQYF
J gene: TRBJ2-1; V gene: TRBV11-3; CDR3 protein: CASSSTGTPDNEQFF
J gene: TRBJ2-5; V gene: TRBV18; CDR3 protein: CASSETGRETQYF
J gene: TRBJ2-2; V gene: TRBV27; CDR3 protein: CASSFDWGSNTGELFF
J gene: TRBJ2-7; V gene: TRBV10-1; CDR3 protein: CASSRETGLEQYF
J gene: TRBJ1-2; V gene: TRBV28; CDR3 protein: CASSPWDTPRGYGYTF
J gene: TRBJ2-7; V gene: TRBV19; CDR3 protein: CASSDPGLAEYGQYF
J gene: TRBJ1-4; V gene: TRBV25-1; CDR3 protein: CASSELGAGLNEKLFF
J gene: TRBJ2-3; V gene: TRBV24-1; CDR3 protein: CATSGSSADTQYF
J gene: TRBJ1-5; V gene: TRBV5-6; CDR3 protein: CASSLQASGPQHF
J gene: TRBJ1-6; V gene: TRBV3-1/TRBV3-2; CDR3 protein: CASSKGTGATYNSPLHF
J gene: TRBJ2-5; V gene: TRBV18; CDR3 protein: CASSPGTSGEETQYF
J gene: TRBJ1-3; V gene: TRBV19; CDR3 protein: CASSPDRDAGNTIYF
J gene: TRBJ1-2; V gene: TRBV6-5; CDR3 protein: CASSSSGSGGFYGYTF
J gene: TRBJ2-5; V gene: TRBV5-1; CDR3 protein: CASSLRQGRETQYF
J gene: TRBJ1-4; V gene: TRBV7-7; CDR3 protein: CASSPFRGTNEKLFF
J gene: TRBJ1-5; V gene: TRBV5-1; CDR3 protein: CASSPQGGMVQPQHF
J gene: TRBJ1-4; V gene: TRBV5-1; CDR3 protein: CASSSGASSEKLFF
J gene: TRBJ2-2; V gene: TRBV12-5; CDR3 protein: CASGPRDRGNTGELFF
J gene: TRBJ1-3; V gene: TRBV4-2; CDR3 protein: CASSQDGTIVGNTIYF
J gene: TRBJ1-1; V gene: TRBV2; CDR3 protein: CASRKDRIFEAFF
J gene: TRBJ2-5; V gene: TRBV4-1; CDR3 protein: CASSLHTDGVKTQYF
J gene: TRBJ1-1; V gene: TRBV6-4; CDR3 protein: CASTPGGGKAFF
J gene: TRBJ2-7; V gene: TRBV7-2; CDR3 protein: CASSRDRSGWEQYF
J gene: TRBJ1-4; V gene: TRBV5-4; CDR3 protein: CASSNPGQRNEKLFF
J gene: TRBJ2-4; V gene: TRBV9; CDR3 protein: CASSVDSGRSKNIQYF
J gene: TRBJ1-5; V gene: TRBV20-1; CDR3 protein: CSASVGGGRQPQHF
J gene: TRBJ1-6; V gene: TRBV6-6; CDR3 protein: CASSDTTGGFSPLHF
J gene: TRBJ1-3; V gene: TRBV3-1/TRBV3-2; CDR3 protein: CASSPGPSSSGNTIYF
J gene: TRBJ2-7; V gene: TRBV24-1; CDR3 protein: CATSDPNLGSEQYF
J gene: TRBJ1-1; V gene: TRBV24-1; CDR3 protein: CATSDSTGAGTEAFF
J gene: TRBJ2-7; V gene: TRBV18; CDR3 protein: CASSPTSGATYEQYF
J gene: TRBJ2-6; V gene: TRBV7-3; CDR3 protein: CASSLLQGAGANVLTF
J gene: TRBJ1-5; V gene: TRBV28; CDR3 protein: CASSSAHQPQHF
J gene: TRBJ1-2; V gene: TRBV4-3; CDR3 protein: CASSQGSGFNYGYTF
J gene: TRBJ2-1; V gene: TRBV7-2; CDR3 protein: CASSLVGLADNEQFF
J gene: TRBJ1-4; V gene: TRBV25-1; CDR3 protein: CASSEDVAGILFF
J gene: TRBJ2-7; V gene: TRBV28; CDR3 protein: CASRSGGPVYEQYF
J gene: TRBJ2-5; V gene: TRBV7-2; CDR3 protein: CASSLRGVETGLQETQYF
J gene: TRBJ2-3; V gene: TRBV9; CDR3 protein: CASSVDLAGVTDTQYF
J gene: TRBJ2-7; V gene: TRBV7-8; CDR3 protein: CASSRDRNYEQYF
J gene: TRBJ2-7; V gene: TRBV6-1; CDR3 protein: CASSEAHWYEQYF
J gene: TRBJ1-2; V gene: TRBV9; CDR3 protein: CASSVDEPPNRVLYGYTF
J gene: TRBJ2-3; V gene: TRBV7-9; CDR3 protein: CASTRATGSTDTQYF
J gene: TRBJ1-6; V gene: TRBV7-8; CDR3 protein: CASSSLDGNSPLHF
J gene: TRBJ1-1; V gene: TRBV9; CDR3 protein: CASSPFVNSGTEAFF